One and the same sample provided the 10 T cell receptor beta chains below, sequenced in a study of molecular identifiers for immune sequencing clone quantification. TCRdb re-derived calls from the PCR reads in MiXCR, one entry per CDR3 protein. The sample lists 550,000 to 750,000 distinct CDR3 sequences, just under 20% occurring once. The specimen sequenced was naive CD8+ T cells from blood, with Jurkat cell RNA spiked in. Subset of the sample: FACS-sorted CD8+CD4-CCR7+CD45RA+ naive T cells. These receptors were collected from a human donor in good health. Some libraries in this study had Jurkat cell RNA spiked in.

For this clonotype: This may come from a read error, since a much larger clone is one base off. This chain links TRBV7-6 with TRBJ2-7, with TRBD2 as a possible D gene (5 bases). This CDR3 comprises 14 residues. Germline CDR1 reads SGHVS; CDR2 reads FNYEAQ. The CDR3 region has the DNA TGTGCCAACAGCTTAGGCGGGCGGGTGTTCGAGCAGTACTTC. Protein sequence: CANSLGGRVFEQYF.

This sequence joins TRBV7-9 and TRBJ2-7; D remains ambiguous. Germline CDR1 SEHNR, CDR2 FQNEAQ (reference sequence). This CDR3 region has 13 residues. V was clipped by 6 bases and J by 5 bases, with 14 bases between them. Here the CDR3 reads CASSNVQQHEQYF. The DNA for the CDR3 is TGTGCCAGCAGTAACGTTCAACAGCACGAGCAGTACTTC.

This clonotype was observed at least ten times. This chain connects TRBV23-1 to TRBJ2-3, with a weak D call TRBD2 (5 bases). TRBV23-1 is marked as an open reading frame, function uncertain. Trimming removed 1 base at V and 0 bases at J, with 8 bases between. The CDR3 sequence is 15 residues long. The CDR3 here is CASSQLSGSTDTQYF. CDR3 nucleotides: TGCGCCAGCAGTCAATTGAGCGGTAGCACAGATACGCAGTATTTT.

In its sample, this clonotype was seen many times. This rearrangement joins TRBV7-8 to TRBJ2-3; TRBD2 aligns across 9 bases. The ends lost 6 bases at V and 4 bases at J; junction bases unmatched: 8. Per the germline V gene, CDR1 is SGHVS and CDR2 is FQNEAQ. The CDR3 sequence is 15 residues long. The CDR3 is CASRSSGGRADTQYF. Here the CDR3 DNA reads TGTGCCAGCAGATCGAGCGGGGGGAGGGCAGATACGCAGTATTTT.

This clonotype was recorded many times. The CDR3 reads CSARVERVGPEAFF. For the CDR3, the DNA is TGCAGTGCTAGAGTGGAAAGGGTCGGTCCTGAAGCTTTCTTT. The chain links TRBV20-1 to TRBJ1-1; no definite D call. V was trimmed by 1 base and J by 6 bases, leaving 15 bases between them. This CDR3 has 14 residues. CDR1 DFQATT and CDR2 SNEGSKA come from the germline V gene (reference sequence).

This clonotype was counted at least ten times. The chain is built from TRBV28 and TRBJ2-3, with 7 bases that match TRBD1. The CDR3 is made up of 17 amino acids. CDR1 and CDR2 (germline): MDHEN, SYDVKM. V lost 3 bases, J lost 2 bases, and 11 bases stayed unmatched. The CDR3 loop is CASSFTGTEIHTDTQYF. CDR3 nucleotides: TGTGCCAGCAGTTTCACCGGGACAGAGATTCACACAGATACGCAGTATTTT. The full variable domain, its missing parts supplied by reference TRBV28 and TRBJ2-3, is DVKVTQSSRYLVKRTGEKVFLECVQDMDHENMFWYRQDPGLGLRLIYFSYDVKMKEKGDIPEGYSVSREKKERFSLILESASTNQTSMYLCASSFTGTEIHTDTQYFGPGTRLTVL.

The V gene is TRBV28, the J gene TRBJ2-7, with D uncertain. The CDR3 length is 14 residues. Germline CDR1 MDHEN, CDR2 SYDVKM. The V end was cut by 3 bases, the J end by 6 bases, with 15 bases between. The CDR3 sequence: CASSFSGVGIEQYF. CDR3 nucleotide sequence: TGTGCCAGCAGTTTTTCCGGTGTGGGGATCGAGCAGTACTTC.

The chain is built from TRBV9 and TRBJ2-2; perhaps TRBD2 as D (7 bases). V lost 0 bases to trimming and J lost 5 bases, with 14 bases between them. CDR3 length: 16 residues. Germline values: CDR1 SGDLS, CDR2 YYNGEE. This CDR3 reads CASSVEGGAGTGELFF. The CDR3 DNA is TGTGCCAGCAGCGTAGAAGGGGGGGCGGGTACCGGGGAGCTGTTTTTT.

This clonotype was observed once. With a much larger clone just one base away, this may be a read error. V usage is TRBV25-1 and J usage is TRBJ2-1, with 8 bases that match TRBD1. Germline V CDR1 and CDR2: MGHDK, SYGVNS. V shed 6 bases, J shed 8 bases, and the junction held 24 bases outside the gene matches. This CDR3 has 19 amino acids. The CDR3 region is CASSWGLDRARVLVHEQFF. CDR3 sequence (DNA): TGTGCCAGCAGCTGGGGCCTGGACAGGGCACGGGTCCTTGTTCATGAGCAGTTCTTC.

In its sample, this clonotype was seen many times. The chain combines TRBV6-2 or TRBV6-3 with TRBJ2-3; perhaps TRBD2 as D (6 bases). The V end lost 7 bases, the J end lost 4 bases, and 18 bases lay between the germline ends. Per germline, CDR1 MNHEY and CDR2 SVGEGT. The CDR3 is 15 amino acids. CDR3 bases: TGTGCCAGCACCACGGGGGAGGAGGGCCCAGATACGCAGTATTTT. It specifies CASTTGEEGPDTQYF.